A selection of T cell receptor beta chains follows, all from one sample in a study of blood T cell repertoires in COVID-19. Method: immunoSEQ multiplex PCR; TCRdb's copy keeps in-frame clones and lacks some. The data hold 290,000 or so clones, with roughly 90% observed a single time. Sequenced material: peripheral blood. The source is a woman aged 25 to 39 with COVID-19, enrolled during active disease. The CDR3 runs from the conserved cysteine through the conserved F or W. Each record gives: J gene, V gene, D gene, clone size, CDR3 protein, CDR3 DNA. D genes are given only for firm matches. Some rows have no size entry. The others give once, few or many, or a class for an expanded clone.

>TRBJ1-6|TRBV27|.|.
CASSLSSGAHSPLHF
TGTGCCAGCAGTTTAAGTTCAGGGGCGCATTCACCCCTCCACTTT
>TRBJ1-2|TRBV5-4|TRBD1|.
CASSLVAGGSYGYTF
TGTGCCAGCAGCTTGGTGGCAGGGGGTAGCTATGGCTACACCTTC
>TRBJ2-7|TRBV5-1|.|once
CASSLTGTGPYEQYF
TGCGCCAGCAGCTTAACCGGGACTGGCCCCTACGAGCAGTACTTC
>TRBJ1-6|TRBV27|TRBD1|.
CASSPPTGARNSPLHF
TGTGCCAGCAGTCCCCCGACAGGGGCTCGTAATTCACCCCTCCACTTT
>TRBJ1-1|TRBV6-5|TRBD1|.
CASSYPGTGEAFF
TGTGCCAGCAGTTACCCCGGGACAGGGGAAGCTTTCTTT
>TRBJ1-4|TRBV7-2|.|.
CASSLKGVGEKLFF
TGTGCCAGCAGCTTGAAAGGGGTGGGTGAAAAACTGTTTTTT
>TRBJ1-1|TRBV10-1|TRBD1|.
CASSRDSSNTEAFF
TGCGCCAGCAGCCGGGACAGCTCCAACACTGAAGCTTTCTTT
>TRBJ1-1|TRBV20-1|TRBD1|.
CAGGLGTEAFF
TGCGCAGGGGGCTTGGGGACTGAAGCTTTCTTT
>TRBJ2-5|TRBV5-1|TRBD1|few
CASSSGTGGGETQYF
TGCGCCAGCAGCTCCGGGACAGGGGGAGGAGAGACCCAGTACTTC
>TRBJ2-3|TRBV11-3|TRBD2|once
CASSSGTSGSTQYF
TGTGCCAGCAGCTCCGGGACTAGCGGGAGTACGCAGTATTTT
>TRBJ1-5|TRBV15|.|.
CATSRVRQPQHF
TGTGCCACCAGCAGAGTTCGGCAGCCCCAGCATTTT
>TRBJ2-1|TRBV6-5|.|once
CASSSEGYNEQFF
TGTGCCAGCAGCAGTGAGGGCTACAATGAGCAGTTCTTC
>TRBJ2-3|TRBV12-3/TRBV12-4|.|once
CASSFRRPTQYF
TGTGCCAGCAGTTTCAGGCGCCCGACCCAGTATTTT
>TRBJ1-2|TRBV7-9|TRBD1|.
CASSFTGQGYGYTF
TGTGCCAGCAGCTTCACAGGACAGGGCTATGGCTACACCTTC
>TRBJ1-2|TRBV3-1/TRBV3-2|.|once
CASSPSAIRQYGYTF
TGTGCCAGCAGTCCAAGCGCTATCCGGCAATACGGCTACACCTTC
>TRBJ2-1|TRBV19|TRBD1|.
CASTPSRRDRVNEQFF
TGTGCCAGTACCCCCAGCCGCCGGGACAGGGTTAATGAGCAGTTCTTC
>TRBJ1-6|TRBV19|.|.
CASSAGEYNSPLHF
TGTGCCAGTAGTGCAGGGGAATATAATTCACCCCTCCACTTT
>TRBJ1-6|TRBV3-1/TRBV3-2|TRBD1|.
CASSPGQGNSPLHF
TGTGCCAGCAGCCCGGGACAGGGCAATTCACCCCTCCACTTT
>TRBJ2-1|TRBV5-4|TRBD1|.
CASSSPGQYNEQFF
TGTGCCAGCAGCTCTCCGGGACAGTACAATGAGCAGTTCTTC
>TRBJ1-6|TRBV27|.|.
CASSLDSNYNSPLHF
TGTGCCAGCAGCCTGGACAGCAACTATAATTCACCCCTCCACTTT
>TRBJ2-1|TRBV29-1|TRBD2|.
CSVEGSSGRKGNEQFF
TGCAGCGTTGAAGGGTCTAGCGGGAGGAAGGGCAATGAGCAGTTCTTC
>TRBJ2-1|TRBV25-1|TRBD2|.
CASSDGTRNNEQFF
TGTGCCAGCAGTGACGGGACTAGGAACAATGAGCAGTTCTTC
>TRBJ1-1|TRBV4-1|TRBD1|once
CASSQTPGQGASEAFF
TGCGCCAGCAGCCAGACACCGGGACAGGGGGCCTCTGAAGCTTTCTTT
>TRBJ2-1|TRBV7-9|TRBD2|.
CASSLDGLDYNEQFF
TGTGCCAGCAGCTTAGACGGACTAGACTACAATGAGCAGTTCTTC
>TRBJ1-1|TRBV6-5|.|.
CASKETGNTEAFF
TGTGCCAGCAAAGAGACAGGGAACACTGAAGCTTTCTTT
>TRBJ2-6|TRBV6-1|.|.
CASSDGGSGANVLTF
TGTGCCAGCAGTGACGGGGGCTCTGGGGCCAACGTCCTGACTTTC
>TRBJ1-1|TRBV27|.|.
CASSLGRGTEAFF
TGTGCCAGCAGTTTAGGACGAGGGACTGAAGCTTTCTTT
>TRBJ1-6|TRBV19|TRBD1|once
CASSWRGGERSSPLHF
TGTGCCAGTAGTTGGCGAGGGGGCGAGAGGAGTTCACCCCTCCACTTT
>TRBJ1-2|TRBV29-1|TRBD1|few
CSARTGGKYGYTF
TGCAGCGCCCGGACAGGGGGAAAGTATGGCTACACCTTC